The 25 T cell receptor beta chains given below trace back to one sample, sequenced in a study of cytomegalovirus exposure and HLA in healthy donors (dated by TCRdb to 2016 to 2017). Library preparation was by the immunoSEQ multiplex PCR assay. A mixture of 60 forward primers for TCR Vbeta segments and 13 reverse primers for TCR Jbeta segments was used in the multiplex PCR. TCRdb carries this immuneACCESS record with in-frame sequences only. Its versions omit some clonotypes, under half of them owing to an unresolved V gene in the studies checked, with the rest unexplained. This sample is represented by tens of thousands of clones; roughly 75% of them were singletons. The top ten hold roughly a quarter of the sample. Input material: PBMCs. The origin of the receptors is a woman in her 40s in good health and CMV-seropositive.

A word on this clone: At one end the junction does not follow the germline gene, possibly because of a read error. This sequence joins TRBV7-9 and TRBJ2-1, with 10 positions matching TRBD2. In germline, CDR1 is SEHNR, CDR2 FQNEAQ (reference sequence). This CDR3 has 17 residues. The CDR3 sequence: CSSSPPPSGGRNNEQFF. The CDR3 coding sequence is TGTTCCAGCAGCCCCCCCCCTAGCGGGGGACGGAACAATGAGCAGTTCTTC. The entire variable domain, with the rest obtained from reference TRBV7-9 and TRBJ2-1, is as follows: DTGVSQNPRHKITKRGQNVTFRCDPISEHNRLYWYRQTLGQGPEFLTYFQNEAQLEKSRLLSDRFSAERPKGSFSTLEIQRTEQGDSAMYLCSSSPPPSGGRNNEQFFGPGTRLTVL.

V usage is TRBV19 and J usage is TRBJ1-1; TRBD1 might be the D (6 bases). With 5 bases removed from V and 5 bases from J, the gap between germline ends came to 15 bases. Per the germline V gene, CDR1 is LNHDA and CDR2 is SQIVND (reference sequence). The CDR3 consists of 14 residues. DNA for the CDR3: TGTGCCAGTAGTGTACCCCCAGGGGTTACTGAAGCTTTCTTT. It encodes CASSVPPGVTEAFF. The full variable domain, its missing parts supplied by reference TRBV19 and TRBJ1-1, is DGGITQSPKYLFRKEGQNVTLSCEQNLNHDAMYWYRQDPGQGLRLIYYSQIVNDFQKGDIAEGYSVSREKKESFPLTVTSAQKNPTAFYLCASSVPPGVTEAFFGQGTRLTVV.

The J gene is TRBJ2-7, the V gene TRBV2; possible D gene TRBD1, 6 bases. The CDR3 extends over 13 amino acids. Trimming shortened V by 9 bases and J by 7 bases, and 19 bases separated the two germline ends. Germline V gene sequence: CDR1 SNHLY, CDR2 FYNNEI. The CDR3 protein is CASTRDTLEEQYF. CDR3 coding DNA: TGTGCCAGTACACGGGACACCCTCGAGGAGCAGTACTTC. Full variable domain (outside the CDR3, taken from reference TRBV2 and TRBJ2-7): EPEVTQTPSHQVTQMGQEVILRCVPISNHLYFYWYRQILGQKVEFLVSFYNNEISEKSEIFDDQFSVERPDGSNFTLKIRSTKLEDSAMYFCASTRDTLEEQYFGPGTRLTVT.

There are a few counts of this clone. This rearrangement joins TRBV4-1 to TRBJ2-7; TRBD2 matches 7 bases. The CDR3 length is 17 residues. After removal of 1 base from V and 1 base from J, the junction contained 10 bases not matched to a gene. CDR1 and CDR2 from the germline V gene are MGHRA and YSYEKL. The CDR3 DNA sequence: TGCGCCAGCAGCCAAGGGGGGGGGAGTTCCAAATCCTACGAGCAGTACTTC. Translated, it gives CASSQGGGSSKSYEQYF.

The chain has TRBV19 and TRBJ1-1, with a weak D call TRBD1 (5 bases). Trimming shortened V by 5 bases and J by 8 bases, and 15 bases separated the two germline ends. Germline V gives CDR1 LNHDA, CDR2 SQIVND (reference sequence). The length of the CDR3 is 13 residues. CDR3 loop: CASSFSGQVEAFF. CDR3 sequence (DNA): TGTGCCAGTAGTTTCTCAGGGCAAGTGGAAGCTTTCTTT.

The V call is TRBV11-1, the J call TRBJ1-1, with D possibly matching TRBD1 (6 bases). Per the germline V gene, CDR1 is SGHAT and CDR2 is FQDESV (reference sequence). This CDR3 is built from 13 residues. Trimming pared 5 bases from V and 11 bases from J, leaving 18 bases between. The CDR3 here is CASSEGVEQGAFF. DNA of the CDR3: TGTGCCAGCAGCGAGGGGGTTGAACAAGGGGCTTTCTTT.

The rearrangement uses TRBV7-3 and TRBJ2-2; 10 nucleotides agree with TRBD1. The CDR3 length is 14 residues. CDR1 is SGHTA and CDR2 is FQGTGA in the germline V gene. With V trimmed by 5 bases and J by 5 bases, 2 bases remained unmatched. In DNA, the CDR3 is TGTGCCAGCAGCCGGGACAGGGGTACCGGGGAGCTGTTTTTT. Its protein product is CASSRDRGTGELFF.

The chain combines TRBV15 with TRBJ1-1, with D maybe TRBD1 (5 bases). The V gene's germline CDR1 is LNHNV and CDR2 YYDKDF (reference sequence). The CDR3 sequence is 18 residues long. V was pared by 1 base and J by 0 bases, with 18 bases between. The CDR3 protein is CATSRGSPSQGMNTEAFF. CDR3 DNA: TGTGCCACCAGCAGAGGATCACCCTCCCAGGGTATGAACACTGAAGCTTTCTTT.

The V call is TRBV7-9, the J call TRBJ2-1, with TRBD1 as a possible D gene (6 bases). Germline V CDR1 and CDR2: SEHNR, FQNEAQ (reference sequence). V shed 6 bases and J shed 5 bases, with 17 bases lying between them. The CDR3 sequence is 15 residues long. The CDR3 DNA is TGTGCCAGCAGGATACAGGGAAGACATCACAATGAGCAGTTCTTC. Protein product: CASRIQGRHHNEQFF.

The chain couples TRBV28 to TRBJ2-7; D unclear. Trimming removed 5 bases from V and 5 bases from J, with 7 bases in between. Germline V CDR1 and CDR2: MDHEN, SYDVKM. This CDR3 comprises 11 residues. DNA for the CDR3: TGTGCCAGCAGTCCCCTCCACGAGCAGTACTTC. This encodes CASSPLHEQYF.

The chain employs TRBV7-2 and TRBJ2-2; D may be TRBD2 (5 bases). V gave up 7 bases and J gave up 8 bases, with 17 bases separating them. The germline V gene encodes CDR1 SGHTA and CDR2 FQGNSA. The length of the CDR3 is 14 residues. The CDR3 DNA reads TGTGCCAGCACCCCCCCGGGGAGTTGGGGGGAGCTGTTTTTT. This sequence encodes CASTPPGSWGELFF.

The rearrangement joins TRBV5-1 to TRBJ2-1, with D unresolved. V was pared by 1 base and J by 4 bases, with 6 bases between. The CDR3 covers 13 residues. The germline CDR1 and CDR2 sequences are SGHRS and YFSETQ. This CDR3 is CASSLPVYNEQFF. As DNA, the CDR3 is TGCGCCAGCAGCTTGCCGGTATACAATGAGCAGTTCTTC.

The V call is TRBV10-1, the J call TRBJ2-1; 7 bases map to TRBD2. The CDR3 runs 14 residues. The germline V gene has CDR1 WNHNN and CDR2 SYGVQD (reference sequence). Losses at the gene ends were 3 bases for V and 4 bases for J; bases not matched to a gene: 3. CDR3 nucleotide sequence: TGCGCCAGCAGTGATGGGGGGGGTTACAATGAGCAGTTCTTC. This sequence encodes CASSDGGGYNEQFF.

The chain carries TRBV30 and TRBJ1-1, with 7 bases lining up with TRBD1. Germline loops: CDR1 GTSNPN, CDR2 SVGIG (reference sequence). V shed 1 base and J 1 base; nucleotides not matched to a gene: 3. The CDR3 is made up of 14 amino acids. In DNA, the CDR3 is TGTGCCTGGAGTGCTTCAGGGGGGAACACTGAAGCTTTCTTT. This encodes CAWSASGGNTEAFF. Drawing the rest from reference TRBV30 and TRBJ1-1, the complete variable domain is SQTIHQWPATLVQPVGSPLSLECTVEGTSNPNLYWYRQAAGRGLQLLFYSVGIGQISSEVPQNLSASRPQDRQFILSSKKLLLSDSGFYLCAWSASGGNTEAFFGQGTRLTVV.

The V and J genes are TRBV18 and TRBJ2-7; D possibly corresponds to TRBD1 (5 bases). The CDR3 is 14 residues long. The V end lost 0 bases, the J end lost 0 bases, and 6 bases lay between the germline ends. Germline V gene data show CDR1 as KGHSH and CDR2 as LQKENI. The CDR3 DNA reads TGTGCCAGCTCACCACCGCAGGGCTCCTACGAGCAGTACTTC. This encodes CASSPPQGSYEQYF.

The sample holds a few counts of this clone. The V and J genes are TRBV19 and TRBJ1-2; D uncertain. The CDR3 has 14 residues. Trimming cost V 6 bases and J 7 bases, with 18 bases left between them. Germline lookup yields CDR1 LNHDA and CDR2 SQIVND (reference sequence). CDR3 loop: CASRMAGLIGGYTF. The DNA of the CDR3 is TGTGCCAGTAGGATGGCGGGATTGATCGGTGGCTACACCTTC.

This chain connects TRBV13 to TRBJ2-3; TRBD1 agrees at 8 bases. This CDR3 region has 14 residues. V dropped 5 bases and J dropped 3; count of bases not matched to a gene: 4. CDR1 PRHDT and CDR2 FYEKMQ come from the germline V gene (reference sequence). The CDR3 sequence: CASSLGQVTDTQYF. DNA of the CDR3: TGTGCCAGCAGCCTGGGACAGGTAACAGATACGCAGTATTTT. The variable domain in full, with the rest retrieved from reference TRBV13 and TRBJ2-3, is AAGVIQSPRHLIKEKRETATLKCYPIPRHDTVYWYQQGPGQDPQFLISFYEKMQSDKGSIPDRFSAQQFSDYHSELNMSSLELGDSALYFCASSLGQVTDTQYFGPGTRLTVL.

The chain recombines TRBV5-5 with TRBJ1-2; possibly TRBD1 for D (5 bases). The V gene lost 4 bases and the J gene lost 8 bases, with 18 bases spanning the gap. The CDR3 runs to 14 residues. Germline assignment: CDR1 SGHKS and CDR2 YYEKEE (reference sequence). CDR3 region: CASSRVTGPGGYTF. The CDR3 region has the DNA TGTGCCAGCAGCCGGGTAACAGGCCCCGGCGGCTACACCTTC.

The gene calls are TRBV30 and TRBJ1-3; TRBD1 agrees at 12 bases. With V trimmed by 0 bases and J by 4 bases, 7 bases remained unmatched. This CDR3 region has 17 residues. CDR1 is GTSNPN and CDR2 is SVGIG in the germline V gene (reference sequence). CDR3 nucleotide sequence: TGTGCCTGGAGTGTTCCGGGACAGGGGGCGCTGGGAAACACCATATATTTT. Its protein is CAWSVPGQGALGNTIYF.

This CDR3 reads CAWDPGSNTEAFF. The CDR3 nucleotides read TGTGCCTGGGACCCGGGGTCGAACACTGAAGCTTTCTTT. The V and J genes are TRBV30 and TRBJ1-1, with D unresolved. Per germline, CDR1 GTSNPN and CDR2 SVGIG (reference sequence). V lost 5 bases and J lost 1, with 11 bases in between. The CDR3 runs 13 residues.

This chain joins TRBV14 and TRBJ1-2; D is unclear. The germline CDR1 and CDR2 sequences are SGHDN and FVKESK. The CDR3 consists of 11 residues. V was clipped by 0 bases and J by 7 bases, with 3 bases between them. CDR3 DNA: TGTGCCAGCAGCCAAGACGGTGGCTACACCTTC. This codes for CASSQDGGYTF.

CDR3 sequence: CASSRWTGEDEQFF. For the CDR3, the DNA is TGTGCCAGCAGCCGCTGGACAGGGGAGGATGAGCAGTTCTTC. V is TRBV7-7 and J is TRBJ2-1; TRBD1 matches at 9 bases. The CDR3 covers 14 residues. Germline-derived CDR1 and CDR2 are SSHAT and FNYEAQ (reference sequence). The V and J ends lost 5 bases and 8 bases, in that order; junction bases with no gene match: 7.

The J gene is TRBJ1-2, the V gene TRBV11-2; TRBD1 matches 9 bases. The CDR3 has 16 residues. Trimming removed 0 bases from V and 4 bases from J; junction bases left unmatched: 6. Germline V CDR1 and CDR2: SGHAT, FQNNGV. The CDR3 loop reads CASSLDSGTGPYGYTF. The CDR3 bases are TGTGCCAGCAGCTTAGACTCCGGGACAGGGCCCTATGGCTACACCTTC. Drawing the rest from reference TRBV11-2 and TRBJ1-2, the complete variable domain is EAGVAQSPRYKIIEKRQSVAFWCNPISGHATLYWYQQILGQGPKLLIQFQNNGVVDDSQLPKDRFSAERLKGVDSTLKIQPAKLEDSAVYLCASSLDSGTGPYGYTFGSGTRLTVV.

V is TRBV19 and J is TRBJ2-7, with a weak D call TRBD1 (6 bases). The germline V gene encodes CDR1 LNHDA and CDR2 SQIVND (reference sequence). The CDR3 runs 13 residues. Trimming removed 2 bases at V and 1 base at J, with 6 bases between. The CDR3 DNA is TGTGCCAGTAGTATAACAGGGTCCTACGAGCAGTACTTC. Residues: CASSITGSYEQYF.

Concerning this clone: Germline is not matched at one junction end, which may reflect a read error. This chain joins TRBV7-6 and TRBJ2-1; TRBD1 agrees at 7 bases. This CDR3 has 15 residues. Looked up from germline, CDR1 is SGHVS and CDR2 is FNYEAQ. CDR3 region: CASSLVGGGYSEQFF. The CDR3 region has the DNA TGTGCCAGCAGCTTAGTAGGGGGCGGGTACAGTGAGCAGTTCTTC.